Each of the 2 T cell receptor beta chains below was sequenced from the same sample in a study of blood T cell repertoires in COVID-19. TCRdb's table, derived via immunoSEQ multiplex PCR, lists solely in-frame clones and lacks some. The sample shows some 100,000 clones, roughly 78% of them seen only once. The sequenced material came from peripheral blood. The receptors originated from a man between 50 and 59 years old with active or convalescent COVID-19.

The genes are TRBV10-1 and TRBJ2-5; 9 bases are shared with TRBD1. The CDR3 is made up of 13 amino acids. CDR1 WNHNN and CDR2 SYGVQD come from the germline V gene (reference sequence). V trimming: 9 bases; J trimming: 5 bases; junction bases outside the gene matches: 7. CDR3 protein: CARLGQGDETQYF. Written as DNA, the CDR3 is TGCGCCAGGTTGGGACAGGGAGATGAGACCCAGTACTTC.

DNA for the CDR3: TGTGCCAGCAGTTTTGGACTAAGCGGGGGGGCTCGTGATGAGCAGTTCTTC. Amino acids: CASSFGLSGGARDEQFF. V usage is TRBV27 and J usage is TRBJ2-1, with 10 bases fitting TRBD2. V lost 3 bases and J lost 8; bases outside the gene matches: 13. CDR3 length: 17 residues. Germline V gene data show CDR1 as MNHEY and CDR2 as SMNVEV (reference sequence).